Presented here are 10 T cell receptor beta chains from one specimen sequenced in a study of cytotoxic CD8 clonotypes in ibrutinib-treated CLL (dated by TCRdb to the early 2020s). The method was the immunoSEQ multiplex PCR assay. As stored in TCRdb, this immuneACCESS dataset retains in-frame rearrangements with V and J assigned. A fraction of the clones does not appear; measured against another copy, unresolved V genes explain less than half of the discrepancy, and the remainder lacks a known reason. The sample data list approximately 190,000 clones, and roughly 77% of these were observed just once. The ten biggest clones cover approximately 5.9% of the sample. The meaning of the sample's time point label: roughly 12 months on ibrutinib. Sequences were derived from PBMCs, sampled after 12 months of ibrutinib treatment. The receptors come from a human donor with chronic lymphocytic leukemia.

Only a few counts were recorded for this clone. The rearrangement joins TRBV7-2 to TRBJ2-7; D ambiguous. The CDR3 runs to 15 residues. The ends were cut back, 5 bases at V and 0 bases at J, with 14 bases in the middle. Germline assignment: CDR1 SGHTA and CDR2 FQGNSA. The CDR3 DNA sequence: TGTGCCAGCAGCCCCAACCAAGGCGCCTCCTACGAGCAGTACTTC. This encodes CASSPNQGASYEQYF.

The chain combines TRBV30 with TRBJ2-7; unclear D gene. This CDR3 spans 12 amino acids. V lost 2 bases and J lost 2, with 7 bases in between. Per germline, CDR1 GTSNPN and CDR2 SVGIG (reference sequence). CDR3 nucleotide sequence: TGTGCCTGGAGTCCCAAACCCTACGAGCAGTACTTC. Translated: CAWSPKPYEQYF. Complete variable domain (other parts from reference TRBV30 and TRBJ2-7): SQTIHQWPATLVQPVGSPLSLECTVEGTSNPNLYWYRQAAGRGLQLLFYSVGIGQISSEVPQNLSASRPQDRQFILSSKKLLLSDSGFYLCAWSPKPYEQYFGPGTRLTVT.

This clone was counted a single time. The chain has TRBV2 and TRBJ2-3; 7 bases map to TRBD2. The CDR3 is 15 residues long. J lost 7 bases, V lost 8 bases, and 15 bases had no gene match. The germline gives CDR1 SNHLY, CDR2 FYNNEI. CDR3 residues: CASQARGGALYTQYF. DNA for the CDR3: TGTGCCAGCCAGGCGCGGGGAGGGGCCTTATATACGCAGTATTTT.

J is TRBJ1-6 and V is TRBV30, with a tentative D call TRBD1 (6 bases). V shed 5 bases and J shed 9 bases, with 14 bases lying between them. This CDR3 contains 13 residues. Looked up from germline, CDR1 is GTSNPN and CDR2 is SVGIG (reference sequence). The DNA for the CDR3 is TGTGCCTGGGGTTTACAGGGAGTTTCACCCCTCCACTTT. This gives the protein CAWGLQGVSPLHF.

This CDR3 is CASTRDRGNYGYTF. In DNA form, the CDR3 reads TGCGCCAGCACCCGGGACAGGGGGAACTATGGCTACACCTTC. The V and J genes are TRBV5-1 and TRBJ1-2; TRBD1 matches 11 bases. CDR3 length: 14 amino acids. Losses at the gene ends were 6 bases for V and 2 bases for J; bases not matched to a gene: 3. Per germline, CDR1 SGHRS and CDR2 YFSETQ.

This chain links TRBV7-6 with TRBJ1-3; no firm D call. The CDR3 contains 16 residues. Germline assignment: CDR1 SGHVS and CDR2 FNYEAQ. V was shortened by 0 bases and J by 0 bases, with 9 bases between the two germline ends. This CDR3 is CASSLAGQSSGNTIYF. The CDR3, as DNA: TGTGCCAGCAGCTTAGCTGGGCAGAGCTCTGGAAACACCATATATTTT.

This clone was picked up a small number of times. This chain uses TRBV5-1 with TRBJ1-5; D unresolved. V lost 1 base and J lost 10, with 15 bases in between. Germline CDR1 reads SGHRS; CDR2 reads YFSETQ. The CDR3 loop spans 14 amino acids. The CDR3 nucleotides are TGCGCCAGCAGCTTGACCGGGCAACTAAGTCCCCAGCATTTT. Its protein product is CASSLTGQLSPQHF.

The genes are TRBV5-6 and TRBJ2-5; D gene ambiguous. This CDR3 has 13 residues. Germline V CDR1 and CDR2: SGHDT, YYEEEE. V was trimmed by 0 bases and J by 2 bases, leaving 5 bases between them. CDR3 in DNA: TGTGCCAGCAGCTTGGGCATTCAAGAGACCCAGTACTTC. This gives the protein CASSLGIQETQYF.

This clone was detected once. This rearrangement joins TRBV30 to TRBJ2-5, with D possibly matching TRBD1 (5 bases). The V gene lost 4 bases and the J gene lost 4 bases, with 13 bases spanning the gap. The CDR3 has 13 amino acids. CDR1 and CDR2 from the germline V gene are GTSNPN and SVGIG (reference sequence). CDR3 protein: CAWKVRVGETQYF. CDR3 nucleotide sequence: TGTGCCTGGAAAGTCAGGGTCGGAGAGACCCAGTACTTC.

The CDR3 coding sequence is TGCGCCAGCAGCCAACCAGACAGAGTTCAAGAGACCCAGTACTTC. Its protein product is CASSQPDRVQETQYF. The chain links TRBV4-1 to TRBJ2-5; D perhaps matches TRBD1 (5 bases). Germline V gene sequence: CDR1 MGHRA, CDR2 YSYEKL. V lost 2 bases to trimming and J lost 2 bases, with 12 bases between them. The CDR3 consists of 15 residues.